Presented here are 23 T cell receptor beta chains from one specimen sequenced in a study of cytomegalovirus exposure and HLA in healthy donors. It was with 60 Vbeta and 13 Jbeta primers that the PCR ran. Profiling relied on immunoSEQ multiplex PCR, and the TCRdb table lists in-frame clones only, not all of them. The repertoire holds roughly 99,000 clones, 81% seen once, with around 2.1% in the top ten. The sequenced sample was PBMCs. These receptors were taken from a man aged 30 to 45 in good health and CMV-seronegative.

CDR3 in DNA: TGTGCCAACCCTACAGGGGGCATGAACACTGAAGCTTTCTTT. This gives the protein CANPTGGMNTEAFF. This chain links TRBV10-3 with TRBJ1-1; 9 bases map to TRBD1. The CDR3 is 14 residues long. The germline V gene encodes CDR1 ENHRY and CDR2 SYGVKD. Trimming cost V 10 bases and J 0 bases; bases outside gene matches: 6.

This chain joins TRBV14 and TRBJ1-1; a weak D match, TRBD1 (5 bases). The V gene's germline CDR1 is SGHDN and CDR2 FVKESK. Trimming shortened V by 3 bases and J by 11 bases, and 19 bases separated the two germline ends. The CDR3 is 14 amino acids. The CDR3 loop reads CASSHFNNRRGAFF. CDR3 in DNA: TGTGCCAGCAGCCACTTTAATAACAGGCGTGGCGCTTTCTTT.

The CDR3 region is CASSLYTPHTQYF. The CDR3 DNA reads as TGTGCCAGCAGCTTATACACCCCCCATACGCAGTATTTT. This sequence joins TRBV7-3 and TRBJ2-3, with no clear D. The CDR3 runs to 13 residues. V shed 2 bases and J shed 7 bases, with 10 bases lying between them. CDR1 SGHTA and CDR2 FQGTGA come from the germline V gene. The whole variable domain, filled in from reference TRBV7-3 and TRBJ2-3, reads GAGVSQTPSNKVTEKGKYVELRCDPISGHTALYWYRQSLGQGPEFLIYFQGTGAADDSGLPNDRFFAVRPEGSVSTLKIQRTERGDSAVYLCASSLYTPHTQYFGPGTRLTVL.

The rearrangement joins TRBV19 to TRBJ1-1, with TRBD1 identical over 7 bases. V gave up 4 bases and J gave up 9 bases; unmatched junction bases: 11. CDR3 length equals 14 residues. Germline V gene lookup returns CDR1 LNHDA and CDR2 SQIVND (reference sequence). CDR3 amino acids: CASSTRDREIKAFF. CDR3 sequence (DNA): TGTGCCAGTAGTACAAGAGACAGGGAGATAAAAGCTTTCTTT.

The table lists this clone with a few counts. V usage is TRBV6-4 and J usage is TRBJ2-3; TRBD2 agrees at 10 bases. CDR1 MRHNA and CDR2 SNTAGT come from the germline V gene. Trimming took 3 bases from V and 5 from J; bases not matched to a gene: 2. This CDR3 has 14 residues. The CDR3 DNA reads TGTGCCAGCAGTGAAGCGGGAGGGCGAGATACGCAGTATTTT. It yields the protein CASSEAGGRDTQYF.

The V gene is TRBV11-2, the J gene TRBJ1-4; D ambiguous. The CDR3 has 13 amino acids. The V and J ends lost 5 bases and 8 bases respectively, with 12 bases between them. Germline V gene lookup returns CDR1 SGHAT and CDR2 FQNNGV. This CDR3 reads CASSQRVGEKLFF. The CDR3 DNA reads TGTGCCAGCAGCCAGAGGGTGGGGGAAAAACTGTTTTTT.

Remarks on this clone: The same CDR3 also results from other DNA sequences found in this sample. This chain connects TRBV28 to TRBJ1-5; D may be TRBD1 (6 bases). CDR3 size: 13 residues. Germline V gene lookup returns CDR1 MDHEN and CDR2 SYDVKM. Between the trimmed V and J ends, which lost 6 bases and 3 bases, there was a span of 9 bases. The CDR3 loop reads CASSQGYNQPQHF. For the CDR3, the DNA is TGTGCCAGCAGCCAGGGGTACAATCAGCCCCAGCATTTT.

V usage is TRBV9 and J usage is TRBJ2-7; TRBD2 aligns across 7 bases. After removal of 3 bases from V and 6 bases from J, the junction contained 15 bases not matched to a gene. CDR1 SGDLS and CDR2 YYNGEE come from the germline V gene. CDR3 size: 16 residues. The CDR3 spells CASSASRVAGELEQYF. The CDR3 coding sequence is TGTGCCAGCAGCGCATCCCGGGTGGCGGGAGAGCTCGAGCAGTACTTC. The full variable domain, in which reference TRBV9 and TRBJ2-7 provide the parts outside the CDR3, is DSGVTQTPKHLITATGQRVTLRCSPRSGDLSVYWYQQSLDQGLQFLIQYYNGEERAKGNILERFSAQQFPDLHSELNLSSLELGDSALYFCASSASRVAGELEQYFGPGTRLTVT.

The rearrangement links TRBV2 to TRBJ1-5; 8 bases are shared with TRBD1. The germline CDR1 and CDR2 sequences are SNHLY and FYNNEI. J lost 4 bases, V lost 6 bases, and 5 bases had no gene match. CDR3 length: 14 amino acids. The CDR3 bases are TGTGCCAGCAGCTTGGACAGGGTAAATCAGCCCCAGCATTTT. It yields the protein CASSLDRVNQPQHF. Full variable domain (remainder filled in from reference TRBV2 and TRBJ1-5): EPEVTQTPSHQVTQMGQEVILRCVPISNHLYFYWYRQILGQKVEFLVSFYNNEISEKSEIFDDQFSVERPDGSNFTLKIRSTKLEDSAMYFCASSLDRVNQPQHFGDGTRLSIL.

This chain joins TRBV6-1 and TRBJ2-3; 9 bases agree with TRBD2. The germline V gene encodes CDR1 MNHNS and CDR2 SASEGT. This CDR3 spans 14 amino acids. Trimming cost V 8 bases and J 2 bases; bases outside gene matches: 5. The CDR3 protein is CASLTSGDTDTQYF. Written as DNA, the CDR3 is TGTGCCAGCCTGACTAGCGGTGACACAGATACGCAGTATTTT.

The V gene is TRBV6-1, the J gene TRBJ2-3; D is undetermined. Germline V gives CDR1 MNHNS, CDR2 SASEGT. The ends were cut back, 4 bases at V and 1 base at J, with 9 bases in the middle. The CDR3 is 14 residues long. CDR3 nucleotides: TGTGCCAGCAGTGTTGGGCTTCGCACAGATACGCAGTATTTT. Residues: CASSVGLRTDTQYF.

As regards this clone: A junction end diverges from the germline sequence, so it may reflect a read error. The J gene is TRBJ2-5, the V gene TRBV7-7; D is undetermined. The CDR3 spans 12 residues. The germline V gene has CDR1 SSHAT and CDR2 FNYEAQ (reference sequence). CDR3 sequence reads: CASSSNPGTQYF. Written as DNA, the CDR3 is TGTGCTAGCAGTTCAAATCCGGGGACCCAGTACTTC.

The gene calls are TRBV9 and TRBJ2-2; TRBD1 agrees at 8 bases. Germline V gene data show CDR1 as SGDLS and CDR2 as YYNGEE. V dropped 4 bases and J dropped 6; count of bases not matched to a gene: 5. This CDR3 has 14 residues. CDR3 nucleotide sequence: TGTGCCAGCAGCCCTCTGACAGGGGCCGGGGAGCTGTTTTTT. Residues: CASSPLTGAGELFF.

This clone was seen only once. CDR3 residues: CASSYRGQAGANVLTF. The CDR3 DNA follows: TGTGCCAGCAGTTACAGGGGGCAGGCTGGGGCCAACGTCCTGACTTTC. The chain combines TRBV2 with TRBJ2-6, with 9 bases matching TRBD1. Unmatched junction bases numbered 4, after V lost 5 bases and J lost 2 bases. Germline CDR1 is SNHLY and CDR2 is FYNNEI. The CDR3 consists of 16 residues.

This CDR3 is CASISNRRGSYGYTF. CDR3 DNA sequence: TGTGCCAGCATCTCGAACAGAAGGGGTAGCTATGGCTACACCTTC. The chain uses TRBV6-5 and TRBJ1-2; maybe TRBD1 (5 bases). CDR1 and CDR2 from the germline V gene are MNHEY and SVGAGI. This CDR3 spans 15 amino acids. The V and J ends lost 7 bases and 4 bases respectively, with 19 bases between them.

This chain uses TRBV30 with TRBJ2-7; 7 bases agree with TRBD2. The V and J ends lost 3 bases and 9 bases, in that order; junction bases with no gene match: 8. The CDR3 contains 12 residues. The germline V gene encodes CDR1 GTSNPN and CDR2 SVGIG (reference sequence). CDR3 nucleotides: TGTGCCTGGAGACCACCCGGGGGGTGGCAGTACTTC. It encodes CAWRPPGGWQYF.

The chain couples TRBV6-5 to TRBJ1-4; no firm D call. Per germline, CDR1 MNHEY and CDR2 SVGAGI. This CDR3 is 14 amino acids long. Trimming removed 2 bases from V and 3 bases from J, with 7 bases in between. The CDR3 coding sequence is TGTGCCAGCAGTTACGTGTCGGCTAATGAAAAACTGTTTTTT. Amino acid sequence: CASSYVSANEKLFF.

The chain uses TRBV5-6 and TRBJ1-4; TRBD1 aligns across 8 bases. Germline CDR1 reads SGHDT; CDR2 reads YYEEEE. V trimming: 4 bases; J trimming: 10 bases; junction bases outside the gene matches: 6. The CDR3 length is 13 residues. In nucleotides, the CDR3 is TGTGCCAGCAGCCCAGGGACAGGAGGAAAACTGTTTTTT. Protein: CASSPGTGGKLFF.

The chain is built from TRBV10-3 and TRBJ2-7, with a tentative D call TRBD1 (7 bases). CDR3 length: 15 amino acids. V lost 9 bases to trimming and J lost 0 bases, with 18 bases between them. In germline, CDR1 is ENHRY, CDR2 SYGVKD. CDR3: CAISLQGGASYEQYF. The DNA for the CDR3 is TGTGCCATTTCTCTCCAGGGGGGTGCCTCCTACGAGCAGTACTTC.

This clone was recorded only once. V is TRBV28 and J is TRBJ2-7; D is undetermined. Trimming pared 2 bases from V and 3 bases from J, leaving 5 bases between. CDR3 length: 12 residues. CDR1 and CDR2 (germline): MDHEN, SYDVKM. The CDR3 DNA reads as TGTGCCAGCAGTTTAGGGCGCTACGAGCAGTACTTC. It is translated as CASSLGRYEQYF.

The chain carries TRBV11-2 and TRBJ2-2; 9 bases line up with TRBD2. CDR1 and CDR2 from the germline V gene are SGHAT and FQNNGV. V shed 0 bases, J shed 2 bases, and the junction held 1 base outside the gene matches. The length of the CDR3 is 16 residues. CDR3 DNA: TGTGCCAGCAGCTTAGAGCTAGCGGGAAACACCGGGGAGCTGTTTTTT. This gives the protein CASSLELAGNTGELFF.

The chain combines TRBV5-1 with TRBJ1-2, with 7 bases aligning to TRBD1. CDR3 size: 13 residues. The V segment lost 4 bases and the J segment 10 bases; nucleotides outside the gene matches: 10. CDR1 SGHRS and CDR2 YFSETQ come from the germline V gene. CDR3 in amino acids: CASSPESTGAYTF. The CDR3 region has the DNA TGCGCCAGCAGCCCTGAATCAACAGGGGCCTACACCTTC. Full variable domain (missing parts from reference TRBV5-1 and TRBJ1-2): KAGVTQTPRYLIKTRGQQVTLSCSPISGHRSVSWYQQTPGQGLQFLFEYFSETQRNKGNFPGRFSGRQFSNSRSEMNVSTLELGDSALYLCASSPESTGAYTFGSGTRLTVV.

This sequence joins TRBV9 and TRBJ2-2; the D is unclear. CDR3 length: 14 amino acids. Between the trimmed V and J ends, which lost 0 bases and 1 base, there was a span of 4 bases. Looked up from germline, CDR1 is SGDLS and CDR2 is YYNGEE. CDR3 residues: CASSVGRNTGELFF. The CDR3 DNA sequence: TGTGCCAGCAGCGTAGGTCGGAACACCGGGGAGCTGTTTTTT. The whole variable domain, filled in from reference TRBV9 and TRBJ2-2, reads DSGVTQTPKHLITATGQRVTLRCSPRSGDLSVYWYQQSLDQGLQFLIQYYNGEERAKGNILERFSAQQFPDLHSELNLSSLELGDSALYFCASSVGRNTGELFFGEGSRLTVL.